This paragraph reports one T cell receptor (beta chain). V dropped 8 bases and J dropped 1 base, with 6 bases sitting between them. This CDR3 spans 12 amino acids. CDR1 and CDR2 from the germline V gene are MNHEY and SVGAGI. This specimen comes from a study of blood T cell repertoires in COVID-19. Sequencing used immunoSEQ multiplex PCR; TCRdb keeps in-frame clones, though not all of them. This repertoire shows around 270,000 clones, around 81% found once; its top ten account for about 15%. The clonotype originates from a person aged 70 to 85 with COVID-19, enrolled during active disease. Sample: peripheral blood. The chain uses TRBV6-5 and TRBJ1-3, with D uncertain. The CDR3 sequence is CASLSSGNTIYF. CDR3 in DNA: TGTGCCAGCCTGAGTTCTGGAAACACCATATATTTT.